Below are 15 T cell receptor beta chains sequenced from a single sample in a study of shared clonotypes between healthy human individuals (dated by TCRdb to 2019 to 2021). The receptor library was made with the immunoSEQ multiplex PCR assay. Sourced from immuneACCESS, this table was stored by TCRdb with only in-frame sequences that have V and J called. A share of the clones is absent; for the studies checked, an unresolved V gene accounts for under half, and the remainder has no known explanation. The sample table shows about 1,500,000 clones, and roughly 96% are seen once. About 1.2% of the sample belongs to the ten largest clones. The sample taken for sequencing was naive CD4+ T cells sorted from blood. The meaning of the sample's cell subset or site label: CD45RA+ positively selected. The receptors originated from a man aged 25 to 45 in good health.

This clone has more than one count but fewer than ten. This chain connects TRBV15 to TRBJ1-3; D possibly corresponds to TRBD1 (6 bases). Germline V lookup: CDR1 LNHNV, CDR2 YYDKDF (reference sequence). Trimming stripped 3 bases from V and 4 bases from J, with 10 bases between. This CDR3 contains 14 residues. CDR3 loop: CATSSVDSGNTIYF. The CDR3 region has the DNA TGTGCCACCAGCAGCGTGGACAGCGGAAACACCATATATTTT.

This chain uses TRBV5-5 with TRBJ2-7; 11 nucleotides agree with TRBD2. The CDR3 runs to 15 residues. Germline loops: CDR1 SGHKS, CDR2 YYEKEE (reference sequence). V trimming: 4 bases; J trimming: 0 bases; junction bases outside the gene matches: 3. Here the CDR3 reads CASSQTSGSSYEQYF. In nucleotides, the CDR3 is TGTGCCAGCAGCCAAACTAGCGGGAGCTCCTACGAGCAGTACTTC.

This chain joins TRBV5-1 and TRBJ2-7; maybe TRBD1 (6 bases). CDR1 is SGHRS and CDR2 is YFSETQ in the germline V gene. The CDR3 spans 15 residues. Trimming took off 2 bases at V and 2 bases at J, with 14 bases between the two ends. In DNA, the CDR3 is TGCGCCAGCAGCTTATTGCCAGGGGTTACCTACGAGCAGTACTTC. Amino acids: CASSLLPGVTYEQYF.

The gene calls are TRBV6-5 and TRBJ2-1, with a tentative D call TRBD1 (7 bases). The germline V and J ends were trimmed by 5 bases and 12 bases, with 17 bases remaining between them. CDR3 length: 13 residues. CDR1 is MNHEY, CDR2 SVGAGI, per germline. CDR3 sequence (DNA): TGTGCCAGCAGTCGTGACAGGGTGGGGGGGCAGTTCTTC. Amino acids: CASSRDRVGGQFF.

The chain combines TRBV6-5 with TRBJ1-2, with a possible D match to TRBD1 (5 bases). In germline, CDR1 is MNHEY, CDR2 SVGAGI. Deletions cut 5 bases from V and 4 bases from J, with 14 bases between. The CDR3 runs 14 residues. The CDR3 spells CASSRKGRIYGYTF. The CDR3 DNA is TGTGCCAGCAGTCGAAAGGGACGCATCTATGGCTACACCTTC.

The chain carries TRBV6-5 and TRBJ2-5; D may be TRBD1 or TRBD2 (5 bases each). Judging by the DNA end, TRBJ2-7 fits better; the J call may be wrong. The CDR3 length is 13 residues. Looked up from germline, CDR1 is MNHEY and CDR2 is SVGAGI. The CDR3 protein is CASSLGRTYEQYF. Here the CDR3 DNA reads TGTGCCAGCAGTTTGGGACGGACCTACGAGCAGTACTTC.

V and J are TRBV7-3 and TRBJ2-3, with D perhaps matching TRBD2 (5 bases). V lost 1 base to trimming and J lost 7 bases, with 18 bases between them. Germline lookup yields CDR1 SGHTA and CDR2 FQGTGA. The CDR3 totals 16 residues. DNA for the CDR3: TGTGCCAGCAGCTTAAATGTCGGGAAGGAGAAAAATACGCAGTATTTT. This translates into CASSLNVGKEKNTQYF.

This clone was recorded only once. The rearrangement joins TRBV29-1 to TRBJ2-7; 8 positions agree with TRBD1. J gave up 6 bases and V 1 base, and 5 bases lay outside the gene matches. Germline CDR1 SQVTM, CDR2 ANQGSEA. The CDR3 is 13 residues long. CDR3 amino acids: CSVEVRTGSEQYF. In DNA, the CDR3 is TGCAGCGTTGAAGTCCGGACAGGGAGCGAGCAGTACTTC.

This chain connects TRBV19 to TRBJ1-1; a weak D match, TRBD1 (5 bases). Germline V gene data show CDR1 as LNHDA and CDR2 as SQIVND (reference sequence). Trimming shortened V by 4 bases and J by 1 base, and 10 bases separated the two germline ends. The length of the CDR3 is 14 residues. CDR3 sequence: CASSTGQGNTEAFF. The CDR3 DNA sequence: TGTGCCAGTAGTACGGGTCAGGGGAACACTGAAGCTTTCTTT.

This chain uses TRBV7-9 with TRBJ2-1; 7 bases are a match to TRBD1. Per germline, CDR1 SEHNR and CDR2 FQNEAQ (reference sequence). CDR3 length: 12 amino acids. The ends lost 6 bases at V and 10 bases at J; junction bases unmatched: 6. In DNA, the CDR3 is TGTGCCAGCAGTGACAGGGTGACCGAGCAGTTCTTC. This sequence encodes CASSDRVTEQFF.

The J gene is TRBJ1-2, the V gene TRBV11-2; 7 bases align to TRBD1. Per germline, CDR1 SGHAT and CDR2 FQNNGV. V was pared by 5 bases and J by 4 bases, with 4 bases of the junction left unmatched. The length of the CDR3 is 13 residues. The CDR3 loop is CASSARGVYGYTF. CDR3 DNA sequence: TGTGCCAGCAGCGCCAGGGGGGTCTATGGCTACACCTTC.

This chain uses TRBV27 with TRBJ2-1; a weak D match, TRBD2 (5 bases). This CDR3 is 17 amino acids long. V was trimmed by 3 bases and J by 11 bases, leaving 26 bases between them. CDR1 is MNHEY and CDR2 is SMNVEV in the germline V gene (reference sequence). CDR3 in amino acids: CASSFPSRGGPGIKQFF. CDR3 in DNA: TGTGCCAGCAGTTTCCCATCCCGCGGAGGACCAGGAATAAAGCAGTTCTTC.

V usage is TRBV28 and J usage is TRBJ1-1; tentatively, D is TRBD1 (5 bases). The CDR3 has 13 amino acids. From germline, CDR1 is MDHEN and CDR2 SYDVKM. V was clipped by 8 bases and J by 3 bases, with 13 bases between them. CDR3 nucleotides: TGTGCCAGCCAGGGACCGGCGTACACTGAAGCTTTCTTT. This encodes CASQGPAYTEAFF.

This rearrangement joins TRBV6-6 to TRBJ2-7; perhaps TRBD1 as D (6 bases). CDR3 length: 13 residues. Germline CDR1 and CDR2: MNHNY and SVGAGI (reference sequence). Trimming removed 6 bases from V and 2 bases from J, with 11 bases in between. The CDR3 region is CASRAGVTYEQYF. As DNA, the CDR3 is TGTGCCAGCAGGGCAGGGGTAACCTACGAGCAGTACTTC.

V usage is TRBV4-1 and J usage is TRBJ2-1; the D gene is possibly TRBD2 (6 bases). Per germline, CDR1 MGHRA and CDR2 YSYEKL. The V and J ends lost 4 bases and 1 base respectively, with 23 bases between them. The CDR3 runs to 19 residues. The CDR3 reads CASSPPGRLIAASYNEQFF. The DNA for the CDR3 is TGCGCCAGCAGCCCACCCGGGAGACTAATAGCTGCGTCCTACAATGAGCAGTTCTTC.